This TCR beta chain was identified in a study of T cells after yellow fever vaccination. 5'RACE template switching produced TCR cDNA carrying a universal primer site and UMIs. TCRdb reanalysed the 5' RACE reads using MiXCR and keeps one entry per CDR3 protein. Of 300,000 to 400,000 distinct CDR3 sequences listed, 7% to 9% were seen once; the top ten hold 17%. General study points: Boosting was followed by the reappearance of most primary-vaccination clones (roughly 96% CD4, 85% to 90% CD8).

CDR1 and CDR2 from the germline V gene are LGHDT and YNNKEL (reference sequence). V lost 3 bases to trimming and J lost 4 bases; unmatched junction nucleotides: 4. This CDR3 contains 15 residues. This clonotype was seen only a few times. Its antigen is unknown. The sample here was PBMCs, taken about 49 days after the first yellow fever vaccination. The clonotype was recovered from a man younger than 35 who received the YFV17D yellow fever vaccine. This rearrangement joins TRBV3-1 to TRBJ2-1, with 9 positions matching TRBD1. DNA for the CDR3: TGTGCCAGCAGCCATGGGACAGGGTTTTACAATGAGCAGTTCTTC. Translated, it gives CASSHGTGFYNEQFF.